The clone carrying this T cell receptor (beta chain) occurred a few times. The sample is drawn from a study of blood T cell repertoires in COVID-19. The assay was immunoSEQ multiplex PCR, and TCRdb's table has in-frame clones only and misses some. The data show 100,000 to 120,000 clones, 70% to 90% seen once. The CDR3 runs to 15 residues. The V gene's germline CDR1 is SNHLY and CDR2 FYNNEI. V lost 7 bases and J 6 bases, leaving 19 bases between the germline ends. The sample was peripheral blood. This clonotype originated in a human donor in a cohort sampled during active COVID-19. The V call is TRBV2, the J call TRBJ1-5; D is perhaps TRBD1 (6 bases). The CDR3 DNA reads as TGTGCCAGCACCTCGCAGTCAGGGGTAAGTCAGCCCCAGCATTTT. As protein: CASTSQSGVSQPQHF. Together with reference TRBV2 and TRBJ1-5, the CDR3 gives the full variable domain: EPEVTQTPSHQVTQMGQEVILRCVPISNHLYFYWYRQILGQKVEFLVSFYNNEISEKSEIFDDQFSVERPDGSNFTLKIRSTKLEDSAMYFCASTSQSGVSQPQHFGDGTRLSIL.